This T cell receptor (beta chain) was recovered during a study of long-term antiretroviral therapy in people with HIV. No fewer than two post-ART and no fewer than one pre-ART PBMC samples existed for each donor. Overall study results and limits: When set beside controls, HIV repertoires had CDR3 length ranges that were narrower. ART preceded a rise in diversity that nonetheless stayed lower than in transplant donor controls.

Germline V gene sequence: CDR1 SGDLS, CDR2 YYNGEE. The CDR3 has 15 residues. J lost 3 bases, V lost 3 bases, and 6 bases had no gene match. At the survey level, the v3.0 immunoSEQ assay was run. This table comes from immunoSEQ multiplex PCR, and its TCRdb copy is limited to in-frame clones, with some not included. The sample has some 11,000 clones; under 85% are singletons. About this clone itself: The antigen remains unidentified.

The source material was unsorted PBMCs, sampled 0.8 years before starting antiretroviral therapy. The sequence was collected from a woman aged 40 to 49 with HIV. The chain combines TRBV9 with TRBJ2-1, with 7 bases identical to TRBD2. CDR3 in DNA: TGTGCCAGCAGCGCGGAGGGAGGGGACTACAATGAGCAGTTCTTC. Translating it yields CASSAEGGDYNEQFF.